Here is one T cell receptor (beta chain) with its context. In terms of age and location, participants ranged from about 18 to 100 years and lived in roughly 22 US areas. These data are taken from a study of blood T cell repertoires in COVID-19. There are 18 residues in the CDR3. The V gene's germline CDR1 is KGHSH and CDR2 LQKENI. V shed 2 bases and J 0 bases; nucleotides not matched to a gene: 10. Authors' data handling: Counts of nucleated cells, estimated from reference gene primer amplification, were obtained. This table comes from immunoSEQ multiplex PCR, and its TCRdb copy is limited to in-frame clones, with some not included. V, J and clone size reflect that table, while D and trimming were determined from the DNA. Among some 200,000 clones listed, 82% were seen once.

The chain recombines TRBV18 with TRBJ1-3, with 7 bases identical to TRBD1. Material: PBMCs or T cells enriched from blood (not recorded which). This receptor was identified in a woman aged 60-70 years with acute COVID-19. The CDR3 coding sequence is TGTGCCAGCTCACCATTGGCGGACAGGTCTTTCTCTGGAAACACCATATATTTT. Protein product: CASSPLADRSFSGNTIYF.